The TCR beta chain described here comes from a study of cytomegalovirus exposure and HLA in healthy donors. General study results and limits: Presence/absence analysis assumed near-uniform sequencing depth across donors. In a later analysis, specific HLA alleles were associated with 15,000 to 20,000 TCR beta sequences at a 0.05 false discovery rate. The classifier reportedly diagnosed cytomegalovirus status with high sensitivity and specificity.

Primers for the PCR totalled 60 Vbeta and 13 Jbeta. TCRdb keeps only in-frame clones here, not all; method: immunoSEQ multiplex PCR. The table includes 130,000 or so clones, around 73% detected once. Turning to this clone: The antigen is not known.

Germline V gives CDR1 SGHRS, CDR2 YFSETQ. The CDR3 consists of 13 residues. Deletions cut 0 bases from V and 6 bases from J, with 7 bases between. V and J are TRBV5-1 and TRBJ2-1; a weak D match, TRBD1 (6 bases). The sample taken for sequencing was PBMCs. This clonotype was sampled from a female donor in good health and CMV-seronegative. This CDR3 is CASSLGRGNEQFF. As DNA, the CDR3 is TGCGCCAGCAGCTTGGGCAGGGGCAATGAGCAGTTCTTC.